Listed here are 11 T cell receptor beta chains from one sample, sequenced in a study of blood T cell repertoires in COVID-19. The data were produced by immunoSEQ multiplex PCR, yet TCRdb's version contains in-frame clones alone and is incomplete. The table shows approximately 300,000 clones, with about 90% occurring only once. The sample taken for sequencing was peripheral blood. Receptors were obtained from a woman in her thirties or forties with acute or convalescent COVID-19.

This clone is a singleton in its sample. The CDR3 protein is CAWSRSGGWADTQYF. CDR3 coding DNA: TGTGCCTGGAGTCGGAGCGGGGGGTGGGCAGATACGCAGTATTTT. The chain uses TRBV30 and TRBJ2-3, with 9 bases lining up with TRBD2. Losses at the gene ends were 2 bases for V and 4 bases for J; bases not matched to a gene: 7. Germline V gene lookup returns CDR1 GTSNPN and CDR2 SVGIG (reference sequence). The CDR3 length is 15 residues. Based on the CDR3 plus reference TRBV30 and TRBJ2-3, the full variable domain is SQTIHQWPATLVQPVGSPLSLECTVEGTSNPNLYWYRQAAGRGLQLLFYSVGIGQISSEVPQNLSASRPQDRQFILSSKKLLLSDSGFYLCAWSRSGGWADTQYFGPGTRLTVL.

V gene TRBV7-9 combines with J gene TRBJ2-5; TRBD2 matches 8 bases. The CDR3 has 15 amino acids. J lost 0 bases, V lost 4 bases, and 4 bases had no gene match. Germline CDR1 reads SEHNR; CDR2 reads FQNEAQ (reference sequence). The CDR3 here is CASSSPLADQETQYF. In nucleotides, the CDR3 is TGTGCCAGCAGCTCACCACTAGCGGACCAAGAGACCCAGTACTTC.

V is TRBV11-2 and J is TRBJ1-1; D gene ambiguous. Germline values: CDR1 SGHAT, CDR2 FQNNGV. V lost 5 bases and J 5 bases, leaving 21 bases between the germline ends. CDR3 length equals 16 residues. The CDR3 DNA sequence: TGTGCCAGCAGCCCCACGGGAATGTTAAAAGAAACTGAAGCTTTCTTT. Protein product: CASSPTGMLKETEAFF. The variable domain in full, completed from reference TRBV11-2 and TRBJ1-1, reads EAGVAQSPRYKIIEKRQSVAFWCNPISGHATLYWYQQILGQGPKLLIQFQNNGVVDDSQLPKDRFSAERLKGVDSTLKIQPAKLEDSAVYLCASSPTGMLKETEAFFGQGTRLTVV.

This clone was counted a single time. V usage is TRBV27 and J usage is TRBJ1-2, with a possible D match to TRBD1 (5 bases). The CDR3 spans 16 residues. Germline loops: CDR1 MNHEY, CDR2 SMNVEV (reference sequence). The germline V and J ends were trimmed by 5 bases and 1 base, with 17 bases remaining between them. In DNA, the CDR3 is TGTGCCAGCAGTCCCGGGACTACGCGGAATAACTATGGCTACACCTTC. Translation: CASSPGTTRNNYGYTF.

The chain couples TRBV20-1 to TRBJ2-6; 12 bases are shared with TRBD1. Germline values: CDR1 DFQATT, CDR2 SNEGSKA (reference sequence). Unmatched junction bases numbered 2, after V lost 3 bases and J lost 2 bases. This CDR3 has 16 amino acids. The CDR3 bases are TGCAGTGCTAGTGGGACAGGGGGCGCTGGGGCCAACGTCCTGACTTTC. Protein sequence: CSASGTGGAGANVLTF.

This chain links TRBV2 with TRBJ1-5, with 8 bases identical to TRBD1. J was trimmed by 7 bases and V by 7 bases; bases with no gene match: 9. The germline V gene encodes CDR1 SNHLY and CDR2 FYNNEI. The CDR3 sequence is 14 residues long. CDR3 bases: TGTGCCAGCACCCCGACAGGGGAGAGGCAGCCCCAGCATTTT. Protein product: CASTPTGERQPQHF.

The V call is TRBV7-3, the J call TRBJ2-3, with D maybe TRBD1 (6 bases). Trimming took off 5 bases at V and 4 bases at J, with 16 bases between the two ends. Germline CDR1 is SGHTA and CDR2 is FQGTGA. There are 15 residues in the CDR3. The CDR3 sequence is CASSPQGYRADTQYF. The CDR3 bases are TGTGCCAGCAGCCCCCAAGGGTACAGGGCAGATACGCAGTATTTT.

The count of this clone is one. The rearrangement joins TRBV29-1 to TRBJ1-3; D is unclear. Deletions cut 4 bases from V and 2 bases from J, with 15 bases between. Germline V gene lookup returns CDR1 SQVTM and CDR2 ANQGSEA. This CDR3 contains 15 residues. The chain's CDR3 is CSVGAASGAGNTIYF. The CDR3 DNA sequence: TGCAGCGTTGGGGCCGCTTCAGGCGCTGGAAACACCATATATTTT.

This rearrangement joins TRBV2 to TRBJ2-1; a possible D gene is TRBD2 (7 bases). CDR3 length equals 15 residues. Germline V gives CDR1 SNHLY, CDR2 FYNNEI. Trimming took off 5 bases at V and 8 bases at J, with 19 bases between the two ends. CDR3 sequence reads: CASSLLVGGPDEQFF. The DNA for the CDR3 is TGTGCCAGCAGTTTGCTTGTGGGGGGGCCGGATGAGCAGTTCTTC. The variable domain in full, completed from reference TRBV2 and TRBJ2-1, reads EPEVTQTPSHQVTQMGQEVILRCVPISNHLYFYWYRQILGQKVEFLVSFYNNEISEKSEIFDDQFSVERPDGSNFTLKIRSTKLEDSAMYFCASSLLVGGPDEQFFGPGTRLTVL.

The V and J genes are TRBV30 and TRBJ1-2; 9 bases agree with TRBD1. The CDR3 runs 13 residues. Looked up from germline, CDR1 is GTSNPN and CDR2 is SVGIG (reference sequence). Trimming at V came to 3 bases and at J to 4 bases, leaving 3 bases not matched to a gene. DNA for the CDR3: TGTGCCTGGAGAGAGACAGGGGGCTATGGCTACACCTTC. It is translated as CAWRETGGYGYTF.

This clone was found once. The rearrangement links TRBV7-2 to TRBJ1-3, with 7 bases aligning to TRBD1. The CDR3 runs 16 residues. Trimming removed 6 bases from V and 1 base from J; junction bases left unmatched: 9. Germline CDR1 reads SGHTA; CDR2 reads FQGNSA. Written as DNA, the CDR3 is TGTGCCAGCAGTTTATCCGGGACAGAGTCTGGAAACACCATATATTTT. Residues: CASSLSGTESGNTIYF.